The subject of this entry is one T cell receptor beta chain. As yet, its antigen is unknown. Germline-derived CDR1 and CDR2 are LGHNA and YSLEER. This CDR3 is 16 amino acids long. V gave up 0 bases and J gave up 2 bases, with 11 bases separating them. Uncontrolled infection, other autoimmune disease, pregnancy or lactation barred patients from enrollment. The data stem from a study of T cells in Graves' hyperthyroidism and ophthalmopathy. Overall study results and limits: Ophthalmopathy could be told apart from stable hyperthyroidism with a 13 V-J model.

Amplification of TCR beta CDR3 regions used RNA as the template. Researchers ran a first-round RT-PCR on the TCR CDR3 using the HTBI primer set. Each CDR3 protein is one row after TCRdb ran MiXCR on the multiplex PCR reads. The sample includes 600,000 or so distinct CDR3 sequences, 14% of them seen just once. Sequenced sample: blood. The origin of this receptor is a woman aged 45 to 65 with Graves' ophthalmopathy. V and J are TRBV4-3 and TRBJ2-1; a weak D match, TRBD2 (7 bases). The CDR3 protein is CASSQDTGGPYNEQFF. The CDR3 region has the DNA TGCGCCAGCAGCCAAGATACGGGGGGCCCCTACAATGAGCAGTTCTTC.